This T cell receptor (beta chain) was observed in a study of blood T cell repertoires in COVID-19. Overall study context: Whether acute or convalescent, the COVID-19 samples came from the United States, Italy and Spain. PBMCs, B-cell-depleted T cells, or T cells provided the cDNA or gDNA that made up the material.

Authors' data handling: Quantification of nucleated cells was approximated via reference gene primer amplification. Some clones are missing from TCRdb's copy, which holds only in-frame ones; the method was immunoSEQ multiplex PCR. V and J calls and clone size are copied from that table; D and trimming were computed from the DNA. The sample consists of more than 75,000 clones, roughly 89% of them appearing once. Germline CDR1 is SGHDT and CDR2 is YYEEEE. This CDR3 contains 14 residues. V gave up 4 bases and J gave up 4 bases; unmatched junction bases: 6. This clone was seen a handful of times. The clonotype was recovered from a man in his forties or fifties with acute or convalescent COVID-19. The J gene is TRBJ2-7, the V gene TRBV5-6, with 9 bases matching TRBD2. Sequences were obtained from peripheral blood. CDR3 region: CASSRSGRLYEQYF. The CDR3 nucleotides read TGTGCCAGCAGCCGTAGCGGGAGATTATACGAGCAGTACTTC.